This entry lists 20 T cell receptor beta chains sequenced from one sample in a study of identical twins. Each CDR3 protein is one row after TCRdb ran MiXCR on the 5' RACE reads. The top ten clones hold about 1.5% of a sample with 550,000 to 800,000 distinct CDR3 sequences, roughly 7.2% of them seen once. These same data were also listed under a study on yellow fever vaccine responses in identical twins.

Source material: PBMCs. The receptors originated from a woman between 18 and 29 years old in good health.

Many counts were recorded for this clonotype. The chain recombines TRBV12-3 or TRBV12-4 with TRBJ2-3; 7 positions match TRBD2. Unmatched junction bases numbered 7, after V lost 1 base and J lost 3 bases. The CDR3 runs 16 residues. This CDR3 reads CASSLEGGSRTDTQYF. In DNA form, the CDR3 reads TGTGCCAGCAGTTTAGAGGGCGGGAGTAGGACAGATACGCAGTATTTT.

This chain links TRBV12-3 or TRBV12-4 with TRBJ2-3, with TRBD2 as a possible D gene (6 bases). This CDR3 region has 16 residues. V was pared by 3 bases and J by 1 base, with 14 bases between. The CDR3 coding sequence is TGTGCCAGCAGTTTGGCGCTAGCGTGGGGCACAGATACGCAGTATTTT. As protein: CASSLALAWGTDTQYF.

The rearrangement joins TRBV5-1 to TRBJ2-7, with 7 bases identical to TRBD2. The CDR3 spans 15 residues. Germline loops: CDR1 SGHRS, CDR2 YFSETQ. After removal of 4 bases from V and 7 bases from J, the junction contained 14 bases not matched to a gene. The CDR3 nucleotides read TGCGCCAGCAGCCAGCAGCGGGAAAGGGTGGGGGAGCAGTACTTC. It is translated as CASSQQRERVGEQYF.

The chain joins TRBV6-1 to TRBJ1-1, with D perhaps matching TRBD1 (5 bases). Trimming pared 7 bases from V and 1 base from J, leaving 22 bases between. This CDR3 is 17 amino acids long. Germline V gene lookup returns CDR1 MNHNS and CDR2 SASEGT. CDR3 sequence reads: CASTRRFTGPQNTEAFF. The CDR3 region has the DNA TGTGCCAGCACCCGAAGGTTCACAGGACCTCAGAACACTGAAGCTTTCTTT.

The rearrangement links TRBV28 to TRBJ2-1, with 14 nucleotides matching TRBD2. The junction had 10 bases not matched to a gene; V was cut back by 6 bases and J by 6 bases. The CDR3 runs 17 residues. Per germline, CDR1 MDHEN and CDR2 SYDVKM. The CDR3 DNA sequence: TGTGCCAGCAGCGTCACGGGACTAGCGGGAGTAGGCAATGAGCAGTTCTTC. It encodes CASSVTGLAGVGNEQFF.

This clonotype was observed at least ten times. V is TRBV10-2 and J is TRBJ1-4, with D perhaps matching TRBD1 (6 bases). This CDR3 is 15 amino acids long. Germline V gene sequence: CDR1 WSHSY, CDR2 SAAADI. With 8 bases removed from V and 7 bases from J, the gap between germline ends came to 20 bases. The CDR3 spells CASVEVPGGGEKLFF. CDR3 sequence (DNA): TGCGCCAGCGTTGAGGTTCCGGGGGGCGGTGAAAAACTGTTTTTT.

The rearrangement uses TRBV5-1 and TRBJ2-4, with a possible D match to TRBD2 (5 bases). Germline V lookup: CDR1 SGHRS, CDR2 YFSETQ. With 0 bases removed from V and 0 bases from J, the gap between germline ends came to 13 bases. This CDR3 contains 17 residues. The CDR3 region has the DNA TGCGCCAGCAGCTTGGAAGGGAGCACGCTAGCCAAAAACATTCAGTACTTC. This codes for CASSLEGSTLAKNIQYF.

V usage is TRBV15 and J usage is TRBJ2-3; TRBD2 agrees at 9 bases. This CDR3 is 14 amino acids long. Looked up from germline, CDR1 is LNHNV and CDR2 is YYDKDF (reference sequence). J lost 4 bases, V lost 5 bases, and 4 bases had no gene match. In DNA form, the CDR3 reads TGTGCCACCAGCCCCAGCGGGGGGTCAGATACGCAGTATTTT. It codes for CATSPSGGSDTQYF. The whole variable domain, remainder taken from reference TRBV15 and TRBJ2-3, is DAMVIQNPRYQVTQFGKPVTLSCSQTLNHNVMYWYQQKSSQAPKLLFHYYDKDFNNEADTPDNFQSRRPNTSFCFLDIRSPGLGDTAMYLCATSPSGGSDTQYFGPGTRLTVL.

This clonotype showed up many times. The chain joins TRBV5-1 to TRBJ1-2; maybe TRBD1 (5 bases). CDR1 and CDR2 from the germline V gene are SGHRS and YFSETQ. The CDR3 totals 15 residues. Trimming pared 0 bases from V and 3 bases from J, leaving 12 bases between. This CDR3 is CASSLEGEEDYGYTF. The CDR3 DNA follows: TGCGCCAGCAGCTTGGAAGGGGAGGAGGACTATGGCTACACCTTC.

This clonotype has only a few counts. The chain has TRBV12-3 or TRBV12-4 and TRBJ1-4; D possibly corresponds to TRBD1 (5 bases). V was shortened by 6 bases and J by 15 bases, with 23 bases between the two germline ends. CDR3 length equals 14 residues. The CDR3 loop is CASSRTRDRLSVFF. The CDR3 nucleotides read TGTGCCAGCAGCCGGACCAGGGACCGCTTATCTGTGTTTTTT.

This clonotype was counted ten times or more. The chain has TRBV7-2 and TRBJ1-1, with D tentatively TRBD1 (5 bases). The CDR3 consists of 12 residues. The germline CDR1 and CDR2 sequences are SGHTA and FQGNSA. Between the trimmed V and J ends, which lost 3 bases and 10 bases, there was a span of 12 bases. CDR3 nucleotides: TGTGCCAGCAGCTTTCAGGGTTTGGGAGCTTTCTTT. Amino acids: CASSFQGLGAFF.

This clonotype showed up just a few times. This rearrangement joins TRBV20-1 to TRBJ2-7, with a tentative D call TRBD2 (7 bases). From germline, CDR1 is DFQATT and CDR2 SNEGSKA (reference sequence). The CDR3 is 14 amino acids. V shed 8 bases and J shed 0 bases, with 17 bases lying between them. The CDR3, as DNA: TGCAGTACCCTAAAGGGGGGGAGCTCCTACGAGCAGTACTTC. It translates to CSTLKGGSSYEQYF.

This clonotype has a handful of counts. The rearrangement uses TRBV6-5 and TRBJ1-3; unclear D gene. Trimming removed 4 bases at V and 4 bases at J, with 8 bases between. This CDR3 comprises 13 residues. The V gene's germline CDR1 is MNHEY and CDR2 SVGAGI. Here the CDR3 reads CASSSHQGNTIYF. The CDR3 DNA reads as TGTGCCAGCAGTTCCCATCAAGGAAACACCATATATTTT.

This clonotype has a count of ten or more. The chain combines TRBV7-3 with TRBJ2-3, with 8 bases matching TRBD2. Trimming removed 2 bases from V and 4 bases from J; junction bases left unmatched: 14. The CDR3 is made up of 18 amino acids. Germline CDR1 reads SGHTA; CDR2 reads FQGTGA. The DNA of the CDR3 is TGTGCCAGCAGCTTATCCCCGACAGCGGGAGTGTCAGCAGATACGCAGTATTTT. Its translation is CASSLSPTAGVSADTQYF.

To note about this clonotype: The junction departs from the called germline gene at one end, perhaps through a read error. The chain combines TRBV12-3 or TRBV12-4 with TRBJ2-3, with 8 nucleotides matching TRBD1. The CDR3 runs to 17 residues. CDR3 nucleotide sequence: TGTGCCAGCTGTTTAGTGGGTTGGAGCAGGGGGCAGGATACGCAGTATTTT. It encodes CASCLVGWSRGQDTQYF.

This clonotype turned up a few times. The chain couples TRBV5-1 to TRBJ1-1; no definite D call. CDR1 SGHRS and CDR2 YFSETQ come from the germline V gene. This CDR3 has 13 residues. Trimming took off 4 bases at V and 0 bases at J, with 7 bases between the two ends. The CDR3, as DNA: TGCGCCAGCAGCGCTCTCCTGAACACTGAAGCTTTCTTT. Its translation: CASSALLNTEAFF.

This clonotype was seen a handful of times. The chain employs TRBV7-9 and TRBJ2-3; a possible D gene is TRBD2 (5 bases). V dropped 5 bases and J dropped 4 bases, with 13 bases sitting between them. This CDR3 spans 14 amino acids. Germline V gives CDR1 SEHNR, CDR2 FQNEAQ (reference sequence). The CDR3 here is CASSAEGRADTQYF. In DNA, the CDR3 is TGTGCCAGCAGCGCAGAGGGTAGGGCAGATACGCAGTATTTT.

This clonotype appeared many times. The CDR3 region is CAISEDGYEQFF. The CDR3 DNA reads as TGTGCCATCAGTGAGGACGGCTATGAGCAGTTCTTC. V and J are TRBV10-3 and TRBJ2-1; D not resolved. Germline values: CDR1 ENHRY, CDR2 SYGVKD. This CDR3 contains 12 residues. Trimming cost V 2 bases and J 8 bases, with 7 bases left between them.

This clonotype was seen a handful of times. The rearrangement links TRBV11-2 to TRBJ2-1, with 9 bases identical to TRBD2. Unmatched junction bases numbered 9, after V lost 5 bases and J lost 7 bases. The CDR3 consists of 15 residues. The germline CDR1 and CDR2 sequences are SGHAT and FQNNGV. The CDR3: CASSRPGLAVNEQFF. The DNA of the CDR3 is TGTGCCAGCAGCCGGCCGGGACTAGCTGTAAATGAGCAGTTCTTC.

V usage is TRBV28 and J usage is TRBJ2-7; TRBD1 matches 7 bases. With 10 bases clipped from V and 1 base from J, the junction kept 7 bases outside the gene matches. Germline lookup yields CDR1 MDHEN and CDR2 SYDVKM. The CDR3 loop spans 13 amino acids. The CDR3 is CATATTGSYEQYV. DNA of the CDR3: TGTGCCACCGCGACGACAGGGTCCTACGAGCAGTACGTC.